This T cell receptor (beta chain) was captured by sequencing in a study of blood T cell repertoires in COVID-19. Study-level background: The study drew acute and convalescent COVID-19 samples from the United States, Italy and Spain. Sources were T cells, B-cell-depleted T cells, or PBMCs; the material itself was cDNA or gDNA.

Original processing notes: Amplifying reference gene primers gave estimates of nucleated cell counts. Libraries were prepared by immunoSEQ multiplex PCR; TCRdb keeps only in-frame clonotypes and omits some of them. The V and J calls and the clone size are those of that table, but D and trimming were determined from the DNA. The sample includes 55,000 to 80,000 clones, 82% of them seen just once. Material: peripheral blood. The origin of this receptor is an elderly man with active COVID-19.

The CDR3: CSAAGVNEQYF. The CDR3 DNA sequence: TGCAGTGCTGCAGGGGTTAACGAGCAGTACTTC. The chain has TRBV20-1 and TRBJ2-7; weak D call: TRBD1 (6 bases). CDR1 is DFQATT and CDR2 is SNEGSKA in the germline V gene (reference sequence). V was shortened by 5 bases and J by 5 bases, with 10 bases between the two germline ends. The CDR3 runs 11 residues.